Listed below are T cell receptor beta chains from one sample, sequenced in a study of CD8 T cell repertoires and HIV-1 epitope variants. Antigens for these TCRs are unknown. Only in-frame clones appear in the TCRdb table, and some are missing; sequencing was by immunoSEQ multiplex PCR. The table lists over 1,500 clones, about 70% of them singletons. Sequencing was done on a sample of cultured CD8+ T cells derived from PBMCs. The receptors shown here come from a male donor with HIV. The CDR3 runs from the conserved cysteine through the conserved F or W.

V gene | CDR3 protein
TRBV27 | CASSLKQGEGSYNEQFF
TRBV7-9 | CASSTDRGYGYTF
TRBV5-4 | CASSLVDTGELFF
TRBV7-2 | CASSLGLAGGPTDTQYF
TRBV4-2 | CASSQMTGTDEKLFF
TRBV19 | CASSMNSLLEQYF
TRBV12-5 | CASGLDGSYEQYF
TRBV5-5 | CASSLGWGTTEAFF
TRBV6-5 | CASSPGLRDGTQYF
TRBV19 | CASSDGAWGTEAFF
TRBV6-4 | CASSVDQQGKAFF
TRBV6-5 | CASSYTGGSGANVLTF
TRBV27 | CASGEFQETQYF
TRBV5-4 | CASSLTGGEQYF
TRBV9 | CASSVRLAGGPSTDTQYF
TRBV5-6 | CASSPWPVELDYGYTF
TRBV18 | CASSPSGGADKNIQYF
TRBV15 | CATSRDRAPNTEAFF
TRBV6-5 | CATQNRGPIYYTQYF
TRBV19 | CATGLAIDYEQYF
TRBV9 | CASSAGAGWNEQFF
TRBV4-3 | CASSQDTSGGASEQFF
TRBV4-1 | CASSQGTSNEQYF
TRBV6-4 | CASLRASGRTSTDTQYF
TRBV4-2 | CASSQEWRTTTAGANVLTF
TRBV6-5 | CASSYRLLVGYEQYF
TRBV7-9 | CASTGVTGELFF
TRBV4-3 | CASSQDGDKLFF
TRBV27 | CASSHTRTVGETQYF
TRBV30 | CAWSQAETEAFF
TRBV19 | CASSIVGVETQYF
TRBV5-6 | CASSKQGAAPYEQFF